What follows is one TCR beta chain and its context. The antigen is undetermined. In germline, CDR1 is MRHNA, CDR2 SNTAGT. This CDR3 is 14 amino acids long. V lost 0 bases and J 3 bases, leaving 9 bases between the germline ends. Sequencing used immunoSEQ multiplex PCR; TCRdb keeps in-frame clones, though not all of them. Among tens of thousands of clones listed, approximately 79% were seen once. The sort gate was single viable CD3+CD4+CD8-CD45RO+ cells for memory CD4+ T cells. After thawing, CD4+ T cells were positively selected. This specimen comes from a study of memory CD4+ T cells and cytomegalovirus serostatus. Points from the study as a whole: Suggested: most of the CMV-linked TCR signature lies in CD4+ memory cells.

This chain links TRBV6-4 with TRBJ2-7, with D unresolved. Sequencing used memory CD4+ T cells from blood. The receptor comes from an adult in good health and CMV-seropositive. CDR3 nucleotide sequence: TGTGCCAGCAGTGACTCTGAGGTTTTCTACGAGCAGTACTTC. Amino acids: CASSDSEVFYEQYF.